This T cell receptor beta chain was recorded in a study of cytomegalovirus exposure and HLA in healthy donors. Study conclusions and caveats: Upon later analysis, HLA-associated TCR beta chains proved more clonally expanded than other, equally common chains. Presence/absence analyses took donor sequencing depth as roughly uniform. The listing of roughly 160 TCR beta chains classed them as cytomegalovirus-associated.

As regards this clone: The antigen is unknown.

From germline, CDR1 is LGHNA and CDR2 YNFKEQ. This CDR3 spans 13 amino acids. V was shortened by 4 bases and J by 5 bases, with 12 bases between the two germline ends. Vbeta (60) and Jbeta (13) primers were used in the PCR. The table came from immunoSEQ multiplex PCR; TCRdb's copy has only in-frame clones and leaves some out. The profile shows fewer than 250,000 clones, more than 75% of them singletons. Sequencing input: PBMCs. The clonotype was recovered from a human donor in good health. The chain employs TRBV4-2 and TRBJ2-7; D not certain. The CDR3 reads CASSPNPTDEQYF. CDR3 DNA sequence: TGTGCCAGCAGCCCCAATCCAACGGACGAGCAGTACTTC.